Sequencing of this T cell receptor (beta chain) was carried out in a study of T cell repertoires in cytomegalovirus infection. Study at large: From public TCR beta signatures came an indication of both CMV infection and matching HLA type.

In regard to this clonotype: Antigen: not known.

TCRdb re-called the reads through MiXCR, storing one row per CDR3 protein. Here the sample spans some 500,000 distinct CDR3 sequences, about 39% being singletons. The V end was cut by 3 bases, the J end by 5 bases, with 10 bases between. The CDR3 is made up of 13 amino acids. Germline V gene lookup returns CDR1 WSHSY and CDR2 SAAADI. Sequenced material: cultured PBMCs, taken from culture after CMV antigen stimulation. The TCR was taken from a human donor in good health (CMV status not recorded). Some clones in this sample may be carry-over from other donors' samples. The chain couples TRBV10-2 to TRBJ2-5; D ambiguous. In DNA form, the CDR3 reads TGCGCCAGCAGTGACGAAAAACTGGAGACCCAGTACTTC. It yields the protein CASSDEKLETQYF.